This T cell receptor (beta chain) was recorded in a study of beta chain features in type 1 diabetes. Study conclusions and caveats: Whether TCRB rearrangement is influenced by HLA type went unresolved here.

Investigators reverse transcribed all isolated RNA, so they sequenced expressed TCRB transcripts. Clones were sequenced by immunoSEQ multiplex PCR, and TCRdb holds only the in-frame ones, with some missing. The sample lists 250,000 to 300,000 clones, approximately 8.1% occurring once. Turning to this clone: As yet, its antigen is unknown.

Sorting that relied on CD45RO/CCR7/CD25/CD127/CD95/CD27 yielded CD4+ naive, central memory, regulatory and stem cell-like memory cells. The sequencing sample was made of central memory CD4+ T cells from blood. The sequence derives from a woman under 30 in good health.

The CDR3 spells CAWSVSGLGYTF. Here the CDR3 DNA reads TGTGCCTGGAGTGTGTCAGGGCTCGGCTACACCTTC. The V call is TRBV30, the J call TRBJ1-2, with D perhaps matching TRBD1 (5 bases). The CDR3 runs to 12 residues. Germline lookup yields CDR1 GTSNPN and CDR2 SVGIG (reference sequence). V gave up 0 bases and J gave up 8 bases, with 10 bases separating them.